The count of the clone carrying this TCR beta chain is one. The antigen is unknown. This specimen belongs to a study of cytomegalovirus exposure and HLA in healthy donors. Whole-study context: The 90 to 150 validation repertoires, a later analysis reported, used the same platform as the 650 to 800 repertoires from the first cohort. Study results and limitations: While the bulk of TCR sequences proved rare, some public TCRs turned up in many donors. Cytomegalovirus-associated TCR beta chains were listed, numbering 150 to 200.

V lost 2 bases, J lost 7 bases, and 13 bases stayed unmatched. The germline gives CDR1 SNHLY, CDR2 FYNNEI. The CDR3 consists of 17 residues. Assay used: immunoSEQ multiplex PCR; TCRdb lists only in-frame clones, some missing. The sample includes a few hundred thousand clones, about 91% of them seen just once. The TCR originated in a woman aged 18-35 years in good health and CMV-seronegative. Sequencing was carried out using PBMCs. The V call is TRBV2, the J call TRBJ2-1; 8 bases align to TRBD2. CDR3 in DNA: TGTGCCAGCAGTGAATTTCGGGGGTTAGCGGGATTGAATGAGCAGTTCTTC. Translation: CASSEFRGLAGLNEQFF.